The 10 T cell receptor beta chains listed next were all sequenced from one sample in a study of cytomegalovirus exposure and HLA in healthy donors. TCRdb keeps only in-frame clones here, not all; method: immunoSEQ multiplex PCR. Of roughly 110,000 clones listed, around 89% are singletons. The sequencing input was PBMCs. The receptors were sampled from a woman younger than 30 in good health and CMV-seropositive.

The V and J genes are TRBV2 and TRBJ2-7; the match to TRBD1 covers 9 bases. The CDR3 extends over 17 amino acids. The V and J ends lost 8 bases and 2 bases, in that order; junction bases with no gene match: 16. The germline CDR1 and CDR2 sequences are SNHLY and FYNNEI. CDR3 in amino acids: CASDPDLGQGATYEQYV. The CDR3 DNA is TGTGCCAGCGATCCTGACTTGGGACAGGGCGCAACCTACGAGCAGTACGTC.

This rearrangement joins TRBV4-1 to TRBJ1-2, with 8 bases matching TRBD1. Germline loops: CDR1 MGHRA, CDR2 YSYEKL. The CDR3 consists of 15 residues. V was pared by 5 bases and J by 3 bases, with 8 bases of the junction left unmatched. CDR3 in amino acids: CASSVPGQDHYGYTF. The DNA of the CDR3 is TGCGCCAGCAGCGTACCGGGACAGGACCACTATGGCTACACCTTC.

This chain connects TRBV7-9 to TRBJ1-6; 7 bases fit TRBD1. CDR1 is SEHNR, CDR2 FQNEAQ, per germline (reference sequence). V was clipped by 4 bases and J by 2 bases; unmatched bases: 5. There are 16 residues in the CDR3. Here the CDR3 DNA reads TGTGCCAGCAGCTCCACAGGGGCTGCCTATAATTCACCCCTCCACTTT. The encoded protein is CASSSTGAAYNSPLHF.

This clone was seen just once. The chain is built from TRBV7-2 and TRBJ2-2; 8 bases fit TRBD1. Trimming cost V 0 bases and J 5 bases; bases outside gene matches: 2. Germline-derived CDR1 and CDR2 are SGHTA and FQGNSA. The length of the CDR3 is 15 residues. CDR3 bases: TGTGCCAGCAGCTTAGCCAACAGGGGGACCGGGGAGCTGTTTTTT. It yields the protein CASSLANRGTGELFF. Full variable domain (remainder filled in from reference TRBV7-2 and TRBJ2-2): GAGVSQSPSNKVTEKGKDVELRCDPISGHTALYWYRQSLGQGLEFLIYFQGNSAPDKSGLPSDRFSAERTGGSVSTLTIQRTQQEDSAVYLCASSLANRGTGELFFGEGSRLTVL.

This chain uses TRBV6-6 with TRBJ2-2, with D tentatively TRBD2 (6 bases). Germline lookup yields CDR1 MNHNY and CDR2 SVGAGI (reference sequence). The CDR3 is 16 amino acids. V was trimmed by 6 bases and J by 0 bases, leaving 14 bases between them. In DNA form, the CDR3 reads TGTGCCAGCAGGCCCCCTAGCGCCCCGAACACCGGGGAGCTGTTTTTT. Translating it yields CASRPPSAPNTGELFF.

The chain links TRBV11-3 to TRBJ2-3; TRBD2 might be the D (6 bases). This CDR3 is 18 amino acids long. Germline V gives CDR1 SGHNT, CDR2 YENEEA. V gave up 0 bases and J gave up 0 bases, with 16 bases separating them. As DNA, the CDR3 is TGTGCCAGCAGCTTAGAGGGGGAGGCGGGGACTAGCACAGATACGCAGTATTTT. Protein sequence: CASSLEGEAGTSTDTQYF.

The chain joins TRBV6-6 to TRBJ1-2; a weak D match, TRBD1 (6 bases). Looked up from germline, CDR1 is MNHNY and CDR2 is SVGAGI (reference sequence). The CDR3 runs 13 residues. V was trimmed by 4 bases and J by 6 bases, leaving 12 bases between them. The CDR3 bases are TGTGCCAGCAGTTCCATAACAGGGAATGGCTACACCTTC. This encodes CASSSITGNGYTF.

The chain is built from TRBV4-1 and TRBJ1-5, with 7 bases that match TRBD1. This CDR3 is 14 amino acids long. V trimming: 4 bases; J trimming: 6 bases; junction bases outside the gene matches: 6. Germline assignment: CDR1 MGHRA and CDR2 YSYEKL. Here the CDR3 DNA reads TGCGCCAGCAGCCGAGACAGGGTAGGTCAGCCCCAGCATTTT. Its protein product is CASSRDRVGQPQHF.

This chain uses TRBV11-2 with TRBJ1-5; D might be TRBD1 (6 bases). Trimming took 1 base from V and 2 from J, leaving 15 bases between them. The CDR3 sequence is 17 residues long. Germline loops: CDR1 SGHAT, CDR2 FQNNGV. CDR3 DNA: TGTGCCAGCAGCTTAGGGGGCCGGTCAGGGGGCAATCAGCCCCAGCATTTT. Its protein product is CASSLGGRSGGNQPQHF.

The V call is TRBV28, the J call TRBJ1-5; D not resolved. Germline V gene sequence: CDR1 MDHEN, CDR2 SYDVKM. The CDR3 is made up of 18 amino acids. V was clipped by 7 bases and J by 2 bases, with 24 bases between them. CDR3 loop: CASTIEGSRAIRNQPQHF. The CDR3 region has the DNA TGTGCCAGCACCATCGAGGGTAGTCGGGCTATACGCAATCAGCCCCAGCATTTT.